In its sample, the clone carrying this T cell receptor beta chain was seen a few times. MiXCR, applied by TCRdb to the 5' RACE reads, yields one record per CDR3 protein. Of about 520,000 distinct CDR3 sequences listed, under 25% are singletons. The sample originates from a study of identical twins. The same specimen was also included in a second study, on T cells expressing NK-cell markers.

Input material: CD4+ T cells sorted from blood. The clonotype originates from a woman in her late teens or twenties in good health.

The CDR3 here is CATGRLAGGTQYF. CDR3 sequence (DNA): TGTGCCACCGGAAGGTTAGCGGGAGGGACGCAGTATTTT. This sequence joins TRBV15 and TRBJ2-3, with 11 bases lining up with TRBD2. Germline lookup yields CDR1 LNHNV and CDR2 YYDKDF (reference sequence). The CDR3 is made up of 13 amino acids. V shed 8 bases and J 9 bases; nucleotides not matched to a gene: 7.